This passage covers 29 T cell receptor beta chains from one sample sequenced in a study of technical replicates of blood from a few donors. Profiled with immunoSEQ multiplex PCR; TCRdb holds only in-frame clones, not every one. The data contain over 50,000 clones, around 95% of them singletons. Sequencing was performed on PBMCs. The receptors derive from a human donor in good health. Some clones in this sample may be carry-over from other donors' samples.

The chain couples TRBV6-5 to TRBJ1-6, with TRBD1 matching 7 bases. Germline V gene sequence: CDR1 MNHEY, CDR2 SVGAGI. The CDR3 spans 15 residues. The V and J ends lost 4 bases and 10 bases, in that order; junction bases with no gene match: 10. CDR3 amino acids: CASSSYLGTESPLHF. In DNA, the CDR3 is TGTGCCAGCAGTTCCTACCTCGGGACAGAATCACCCCTCCACTTT.

This rearrangement joins TRBV28 to TRBJ1-6, with 9 positions matching TRBD1. This CDR3 contains 15 residues. After removal of 3 bases from V and 8 bases from J, the junction contained 5 bases not matched to a gene. From germline, CDR1 is MDHEN and CDR2 SYDVKM. CDR3 protein: CASSLGTGGDSPLHF. The CDR3 coding sequence is TGTGCCAGCAGTTTGGGAACAGGGGGCGATTCACCCCTCCACTTT.

This chain uses TRBV5-1 with TRBJ1-6, with TRBD1 as a possible D gene (6 bases). CDR1 is SGHRS and CDR2 is YFSETQ in the germline V gene. Trimming left V 5 bases short and J 10 bases short, with 13 bases between. The CDR3 consists of 13 residues. The CDR3 DNA is TGCGCCAGCAGTATCGCAGGGGTGTCACCCCTCCACTTT. This codes for CASSIAGVSPLHF. The variable domain in full, completed from reference TRBV5-1 and TRBJ1-6, reads KAGVTQTPRYLIKTRGQQVTLSCSPISGHRSVSWYQQTPGQGLQFLFEYFSETQRNKGNFPGRFSGRQFSNSRSEMNVSTLELGDSALYLCASSIAGVSPLHFGNGTRLTVT.

The CDR3 DNA is TGTGCCAGTATTAGGGGGCGGAACACCGGGGAGCTGTTTTTT. This encodes CASIRGRNTGELFF. The J gene is TRBJ2-2, the V gene TRBV19, with 7 bases matching TRBD1. The CDR3 totals 14 residues. The V segment lost 7 bases and the J segment 1 base; nucleotides outside the gene matches: 3. CDR1 and CDR2 (germline): LNHDA, SQIVND (reference sequence).

The chain recombines TRBV5-6 with TRBJ2-7; 8 bases line up with TRBD1. V shed 1 base and J 2 bases; nucleotides not matched to a gene: 2. This CDR3 comprises 14 residues. Looked up from germline, CDR1 is SGHDT and CDR2 is YYEEEE. CDR3 DNA sequence: TGTGCCAGCAGCTTGAGGGACAGGACCTACGAGCAGTACTTC. This codes for CASSLRDRTYEQYF.

The chain uses TRBV5-1 and TRBJ2-2; D is undetermined. The V and J ends lost 2 bases and 7 bases respectively, with 9 bases between them. The CDR3 covers 13 residues. CDR1 is SGHRS, CDR2 YFSETQ, per germline. This CDR3 is CASSFLVGGELFF. DNA of the CDR3: TGCGCCAGCAGCTTTCTCGTCGGCGGGGAGCTGTTTTTT.

The V and J genes are TRBV19 and TRBJ1-5; 7 nucleotides match TRBD1. The junction had 3 bases not matched to a gene; V was cut back by 5 bases and J by 5 bases. This CDR3 comprises 13 residues. The germline CDR1 and CDR2 sequences are LNHDA and SQIVND (reference sequence). CDR3 loop: CASSWQGDQPQHF. The CDR3 region has the DNA TGTGCCAGTAGTTGGCAGGGGGATCAGCCCCAGCATTTT. The whole variable domain, filled in from reference TRBV19 and TRBJ1-5, reads DGGITQSPKYLFRKEGQNVTLSCEQNLNHDAMYWYRQDPGQGLRLIYYSQIVNDFQKGDIAEGYSVSREKKESFPLTVTSAQKNPTAFYLCASSWQGDQPQHFGDGTRLSIL.

The rearrangement uses TRBV6-1 and TRBJ1-5; a possible D gene is TRBD1 (6 bases). Germline V gives CDR1 MNHNS, CDR2 SASEGT. This CDR3 is built from 15 residues. V lost 3 bases and J 1 base, leaving 10 bases between the germline ends. CDR3 DNA sequence: TGTGCCAGCAGTGATAAGGGGGGGAGCAATCAGCCCCAGCATTTT. Its translation is CASSDKGGSNQPQHF.

The CDR3 is CASGPDRMNTEAFF. CDR3 sequence (DNA): TGTGCTAGTGGGCCCGACAGGATGAACACTGAAGCTTTCTTT. The J gene is TRBJ1-1, the V gene TRBV12-5; TRBD1 is a possible D gene (6 bases). CDR1 and CDR2 (germline): LGHNT, FRNRAP. This CDR3 spans 14 amino acids. V gave up 6 bases and J gave up 0 bases, with 11 bases separating them.

The chain is built from TRBV15 and TRBJ2-3, with unresolved D. The CDR3 is made up of 15 amino acids. Germline V gives CDR1 LNHNV, CDR2 YYDKDF (reference sequence). The V end was cut by 1 base, the J end by 2 bases, with 10 bases between. For the CDR3, the DNA is TGTGCCACCAGCAGAGTTGACATGAACACAGATACGCAGTATTTT. Translated, it gives CATSRVDMNTDTQYF.

J is TRBJ2-1 and V is TRBV15; 7 nucleotides agree with TRBD2. Germline-derived CDR1 and CDR2 are LNHNV and YYDKDF (reference sequence). V trimming: 6 bases; J trimming: 8 bases; junction bases outside the gene matches: 10. The CDR3 runs to 14 residues. The CDR3 region is CATRGGRDRDEQFF. CDR3 bases: TGTGCCACCAGGGGCGGGAGAGATAGGGATGAGCAGTTCTTC.

The CDR3 sequence: CASSLGGRSYQPQHF. In nucleotides, the CDR3 is TGTGCCAGTAGTTTAGGGGGCAGAAGTTATCAGCCCCAGCATTTT. The V and J genes are TRBV19 and TRBJ1-5, with 7 bases aligning to TRBD1. This CDR3 contains 15 residues. From germline, CDR1 is LNHDA and CDR2 SQIVND (reference sequence). V gave up 5 bases and J gave up 5 bases; unmatched junction bases: 9.

This clone was seen only once. V is TRBV6-5 and J is TRBJ1-6; D is ambiguous. This CDR3 region has 14 residues. Trimming left V 5 bases short and J 7 bases short, with 12 bases between. Germline V gene lookup returns CDR1 MNHEY and CDR2 SVGAGI. In DNA, the CDR3 is TGTGCCAGCAGTCCCACGGGAAGAAATTCACCCCTCCACTTT. It translates to CASSPTGRNSPLHF.

This chain connects TRBV10-3 to TRBJ2-5, with 9 bases fitting TRBD2. Germline V lookup: CDR1 ENHRY, CDR2 SYGVKD. J gave up 5 bases and V 4 bases, and 5 bases lay outside the gene matches. The CDR3 extends over 14 amino acids. The DNA of the CDR3 is TGTGCCATCAGTGGCGGGGGGGCCCAGGAGACCCAGTACTTC. Translated: CAISGGGAQETQYF.

The chain carries TRBV27 and TRBJ1-4, with TRBD1 matching over 10 bases. Germline V gives CDR1 MNHEY, CDR2 SMNVEV (reference sequence). Trimming at V came to 5 bases and at J to 7 bases, leaving 10 bases not matched to a gene. The CDR3 loop spans 16 amino acids. The CDR3 coding sequence is TGTGCCAGCAGTGCAAAGACAGGGGGCCACGGTGAAAAACTGTTTTTT. This codes for CASSAKTGGHGEKLFF.

The gene calls are TRBV7-2 and TRBJ2-5; TRBD2 matches 9 bases. In germline, CDR1 is SGHTA, CDR2 FQGNSA. Losses at the gene ends were 7 bases for V and 4 bases for J; bases not matched to a gene: 4. This CDR3 has 13 residues. The CDR3 DNA follows: TGTGCCAGCACCCAACTAGCGGGAGAGACCCAGTACTTC. Its translation is CASTQLAGETQYF.

This clone was seen once. The chain is built from TRBV7-2 and TRBJ1-1, with 7 bases aligning to TRBD1. V lost 2 bases and J lost 4; bases outside the gene matches: 13. The CDR3 has 17 residues. CDR1 and CDR2 (germline): SGHTA, FQGNSA. In DNA, the CDR3 is TGTGCCAGCAGCTTATTAGAGGGTGGCGCAGGGGGCACTGAAGCTTTCTTT. Translation gives CASSLLEGGAGGTEAFF.

The gene calls are TRBV16 and TRBJ1-2; the D is unclear. Trimming took off 4 bases at V and 7 bases at J, with 16 bases between the two ends. The CDR3 is made up of 14 amino acids. The germline CDR1 and CDR2 sequences are KGHSY and FQNENV. This CDR3 is CASSRPLGMGGYTF. DNA of the CDR3: TGTGCCAGCAGCCGCCCACTAGGGATGGGTGGCTACACCTTC.

This chain joins TRBV7-9 and TRBJ1-2; D might be TRBD1 (5 bases). The CDR3 length is 14 residues. Germline V gene lookup returns CDR1 SEHNR and CDR2 FQNEAQ (reference sequence). V was clipped by 2 bases and J by 8 bases, with 15 bases between them. CDR3 nucleotides: TGTGCCAGCAGCTTAAAGCAGGGATTAGGAGGCTACACCTTC. Its protein is CASSLKQGLGGYTF. Together with reference TRBV7-9 and TRBJ1-2, the CDR3 gives the full variable domain: DTGVSQNPRHKITKRGQNVTFRCDPISEHNRLYWYRQTLGQGPEFLTYFQNEAQLEKSRLLSDRFSAERPKGSFSTLEIQRTEQGDSAMYLCASSLKQGLGGYTFGSGTRLTVV.

This clone was observed once. The chain combines TRBV30 with TRBJ2-5; TRBD2 agrees at 9 bases. Germline V CDR1 and CDR2: GTSNPN, SVGIG (reference sequence). The CDR3 extends over 12 amino acids. The V gene end was trimmed by 8 bases and the J gene end by 8 bases; junction bases not matched to a gene: 9. CDR3 DNA: TGTGCCGGCGGGGGGGTGTCTGCCACCCAGTACTTC. Translated, it gives CAGGGVSATQYF.

The chain links TRBV7-2 to TRBJ2-7; D may be TRBD2 (6 bases). Trimming removed 5 bases from V and 3 bases from J, with 14 bases in between. This CDR3 contains 14 residues. Looked up from germline, CDR1 is SGHTA and CDR2 is FQGNSA. The CDR3 spells CASSESGLLYEQYF. The CDR3 DNA reads as TGTGCCAGCAGCGAGAGCGGGCTGCTCTACGAGCAGTACTTC.

This sequence joins TRBV30 and TRBJ2-2; TRBD2 matches 8 bases. V shed 3 bases and J 1 base; nucleotides not matched to a gene: 1. The CDR3 is 14 amino acids. Germline V CDR1 and CDR2: GTSNPN, SVGIG (reference sequence). Here the CDR3 DNA reads TGTGCCTGGAGCGGGAGGGTGAACACCGGGGAGCTGTTTTTT. It is translated as CAWSGRVNTGELFF.

The J gene is TRBJ1-6, the V gene TRBV7-8; no clear D gene. The germline V and J ends were trimmed by 1 base and 9 bases, with 7 bases remaining between them. The CDR3 covers 13 residues. Germline CDR1 SGHVS, CDR2 FQNEAQ. CDR3 nucleotides: TGTGCCAGCAGCTTAGGCTATGGTTCACCCCTCCACTTT. Translated, it gives CASSLGYGSPLHF.

The chain combines TRBV11-1 with TRBJ2-5, with TRBD2 matching over 8 bases. This CDR3 contains 14 residues. CDR1 is SGHAT and CDR2 is FQDESV in the germline V gene (reference sequence). J gave up 4 bases and V 3 bases, and 4 bases lay outside the gene matches. The CDR3: CASSFTGGLETQYF. CDR3 coding DNA: TGTGCCAGCAGCTTTACGGGAGGGTTAGAGACCCAGTACTTC.

The chain has TRBV10-3 and TRBJ1-1; 9 bases fit TRBD1. Trimming cost V 0 bases and J 4 bases; bases outside gene matches: 0. This CDR3 has 14 amino acids. Per the germline V gene, CDR1 is ENHRY and CDR2 is SYGVKD. The CDR3 loop is CAISESTGGTEAFF. The DNA for the CDR3 is TGTGCCATCAGTGAGTCGACAGGGGGCACTGAAGCTTTCTTT.

A single count supports this clone. The chain links TRBV11-2 to TRBJ2-6; 9 bases are shared with TRBD2. Germline V gene sequence: CDR1 SGHAT, CDR2 FQNNGV. The V gene end was trimmed by 0 bases and the J gene end by 4 bases; junction bases not matched to a gene: 13. This CDR3 region has 20 residues. The CDR3 sequence: CASSLDFAGGPNPGANVLTF. DNA of the CDR3: TGTGCCAGCAGCTTAGATTTCGCGGGAGGGCCTAATCCAGGGGCCAACGTCCTGACTTTC.

The rearrangement uses TRBV6-5 and TRBJ1-4, with D possibly being TRBD1 (6 bases). V was trimmed by 9 bases and J by 5 bases, leaving 16 bases between them. Germline V gene sequence: CDR1 MNHEY, CDR2 SVGAGI. The CDR3 sequence is 14 residues long. In DNA, the CDR3 is TGTGCCAGTTCGGACGGACAGTGGAATGAAAAACTGTTTTTT. Translation: CASSDGQWNEKLFF.

This CDR3 reads CAWSVSLRGQPQHF. The CDR3 DNA follows: TGTGCCTGGAGTGTATCCCTTAGGGGTCAGCCCCAGCATTTT. The chain links TRBV30 to TRBJ1-5, with D maybe TRBD1 (5 bases). This CDR3 has 14 amino acids. Between the trimmed V and J ends, which lost 0 bases and 6 bases, there was a span of 12 bases. Germline CDR1 is GTSNPN and CDR2 is SVGIG (reference sequence).

This chain links TRBV30 with TRBJ1-2; 9 bases map to TRBD1. Germline CDR1 reads GTSNPN; CDR2 reads SVGIG (reference sequence). Trimming removed 4 bases from V and 4 bases from J; junction bases left unmatched: 10. The CDR3 has 15 residues. Here the CDR3 reads CAWNSYRGLRYGYTF. In nucleotides, the CDR3 is TGTGCCTGGAACTCCTACAGGGGGCTGCGCTATGGCTACACCTTC.